This T cell receptor beta chain was observed in a study of T cells in Graves' hyperthyroidism and ophthalmopathy. This clonotype was seen many times. Trimming stripped 0 bases from V and 9 bases from J, with 9 bases between. There are 14 residues in the CDR3. Germline CDR1 reads WSHSY; CDR2 reads SAAADI. RNA transcripts were the template for amplifying TCR beta CDR3 regions. A first-round RT-PCR of the TCR CDR3 used the HTBI primer set. TCRdb reprocessed the multiplex PCR reads with MiXCR, giving one entry per CDR3 protein. The sample holds 350,000 or so distinct CDR3 sequences, about 18% seen once. The sequenced sample consisted of blood. The TCR originated in a woman aged 25-40 years with Graves' hyperthyroidism that later progressed to Graves' ophthalmopathy. The gene calls are TRBV10-2 and TRBJ1-6, with no clear D. The DNA of the CDR3 is TGCGCCAGCAGTGAGTCTGGGGTATCTTCACCCCTCCACTTT. This encodes CASSESGVSSPLHF.